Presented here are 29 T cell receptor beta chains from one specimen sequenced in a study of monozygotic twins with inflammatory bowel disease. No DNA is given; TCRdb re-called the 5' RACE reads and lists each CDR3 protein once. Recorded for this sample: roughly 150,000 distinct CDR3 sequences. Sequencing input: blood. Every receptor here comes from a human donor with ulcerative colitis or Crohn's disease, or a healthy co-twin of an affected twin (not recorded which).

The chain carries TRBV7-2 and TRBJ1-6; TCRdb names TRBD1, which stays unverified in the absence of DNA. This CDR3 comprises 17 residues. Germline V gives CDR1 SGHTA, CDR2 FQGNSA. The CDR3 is CASSLGTVTSYNSPLHF.

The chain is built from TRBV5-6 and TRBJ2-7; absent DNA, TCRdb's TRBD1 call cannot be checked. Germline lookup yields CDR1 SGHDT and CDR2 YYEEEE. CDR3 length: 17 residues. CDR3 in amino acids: CASSPNHTGSGTYEQYF.

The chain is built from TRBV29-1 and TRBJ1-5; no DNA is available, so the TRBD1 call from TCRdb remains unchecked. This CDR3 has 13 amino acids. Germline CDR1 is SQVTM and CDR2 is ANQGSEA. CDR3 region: CRIGPSRDQPQHF.

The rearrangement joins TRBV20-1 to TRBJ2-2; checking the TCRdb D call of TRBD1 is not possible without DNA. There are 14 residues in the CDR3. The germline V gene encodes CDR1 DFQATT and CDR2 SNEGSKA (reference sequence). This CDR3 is CSAKPGTGVGELFF.

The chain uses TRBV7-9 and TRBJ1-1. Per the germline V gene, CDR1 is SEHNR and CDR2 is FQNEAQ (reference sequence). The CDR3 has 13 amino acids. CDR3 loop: CASDLGPKGEAFF.

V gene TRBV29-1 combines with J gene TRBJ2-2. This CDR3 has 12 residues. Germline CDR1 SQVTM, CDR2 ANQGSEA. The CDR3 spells CSVVKDSGELFF.

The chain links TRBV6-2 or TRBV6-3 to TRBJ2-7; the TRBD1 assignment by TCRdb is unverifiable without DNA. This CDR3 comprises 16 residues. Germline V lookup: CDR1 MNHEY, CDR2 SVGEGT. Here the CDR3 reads CASTSNGRDRSYEQYF.

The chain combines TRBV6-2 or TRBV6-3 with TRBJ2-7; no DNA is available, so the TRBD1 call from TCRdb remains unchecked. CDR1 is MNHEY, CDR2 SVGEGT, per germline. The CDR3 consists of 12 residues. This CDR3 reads CASRDSPYEQYF.

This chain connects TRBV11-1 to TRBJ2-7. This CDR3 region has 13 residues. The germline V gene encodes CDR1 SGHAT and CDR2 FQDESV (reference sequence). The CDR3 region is CASSRGASYEQYF. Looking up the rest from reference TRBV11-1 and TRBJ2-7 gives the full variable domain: EAEVAQSPRYKITEKSQAVAFWCDPISGHATLYWYRQILGQGPELLVQFQDESVVDDSQLPKDRFSAERLKGVDSTLKIQPAELGDSAMYLCASSRGASYEQYFGPGTRLTVT.

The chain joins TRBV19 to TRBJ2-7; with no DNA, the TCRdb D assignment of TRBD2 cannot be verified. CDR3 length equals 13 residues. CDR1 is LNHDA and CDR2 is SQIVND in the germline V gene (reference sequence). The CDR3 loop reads CASSAGVLYEQYF.

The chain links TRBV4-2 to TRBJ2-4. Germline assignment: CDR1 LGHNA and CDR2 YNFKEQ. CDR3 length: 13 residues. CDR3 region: CASSQEAENIQYF.

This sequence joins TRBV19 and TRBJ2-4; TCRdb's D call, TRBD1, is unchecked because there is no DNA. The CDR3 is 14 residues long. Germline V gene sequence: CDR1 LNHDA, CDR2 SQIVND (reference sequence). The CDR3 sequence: CASSIGQGLDIQYF. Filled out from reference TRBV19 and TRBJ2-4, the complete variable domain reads DGGITQSPKYLFRKEGQNVTLSCEQNLNHDAMYWYRQDPGQGLRLIYYSQIVNDFQKGDIAEGYSVSREKKESFPLTVTSAQKNPTAFYLCASSIGQGLDIQYFGAGTRLSVL.

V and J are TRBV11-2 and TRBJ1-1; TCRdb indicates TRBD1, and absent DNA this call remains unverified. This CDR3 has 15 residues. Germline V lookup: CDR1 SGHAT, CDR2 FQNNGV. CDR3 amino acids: CASSLGQGGGTEAFF.

CDR3 residues: CASSMTDRRRTEAFF. The chain is built from TRBV19 and TRBJ1-1. The CDR3 length is 15 residues. Per germline, CDR1 LNHDA and CDR2 SQIVND (reference sequence). Variable domain in full (rest from reference TRBV19 and TRBJ1-1): DGGITQSPKYLFRKEGQNVTLSCEQNLNHDAMYWYRQDPGQGLRLIYYSQIVNDFQKGDIAEGYSVSREKKESFPLTVTSAQKNPTAFYLCASSMTDRRRTEAFFGQGTRLTVV.

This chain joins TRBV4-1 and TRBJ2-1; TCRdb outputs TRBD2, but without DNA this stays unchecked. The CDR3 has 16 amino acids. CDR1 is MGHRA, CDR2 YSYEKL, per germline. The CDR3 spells CASSPERGEFYNEQFF.

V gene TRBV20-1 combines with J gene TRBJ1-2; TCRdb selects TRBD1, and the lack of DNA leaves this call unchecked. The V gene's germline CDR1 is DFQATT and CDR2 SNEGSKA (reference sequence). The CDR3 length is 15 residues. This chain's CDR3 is CSARDSFGTGGGYTF.

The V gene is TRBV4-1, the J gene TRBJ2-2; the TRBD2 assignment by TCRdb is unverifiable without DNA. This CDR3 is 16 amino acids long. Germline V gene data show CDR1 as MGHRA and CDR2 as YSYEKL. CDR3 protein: CASSQDVQASTGELFF.

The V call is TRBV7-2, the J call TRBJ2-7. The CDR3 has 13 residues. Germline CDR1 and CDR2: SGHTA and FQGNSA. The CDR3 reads CASSLEPGYEQYF.

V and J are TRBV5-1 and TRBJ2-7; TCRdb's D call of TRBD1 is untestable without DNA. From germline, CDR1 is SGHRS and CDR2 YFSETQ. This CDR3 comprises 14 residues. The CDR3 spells CASSYGTGGYEQYF.

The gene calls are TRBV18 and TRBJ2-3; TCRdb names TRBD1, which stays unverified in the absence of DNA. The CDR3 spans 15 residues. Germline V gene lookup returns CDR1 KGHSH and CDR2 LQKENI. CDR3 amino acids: CASSPGQGYLDTQYF.

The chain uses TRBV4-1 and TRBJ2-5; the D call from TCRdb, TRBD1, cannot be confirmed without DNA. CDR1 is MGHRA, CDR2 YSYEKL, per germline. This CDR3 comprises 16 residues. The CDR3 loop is CASSQSPQLPRETQYF.

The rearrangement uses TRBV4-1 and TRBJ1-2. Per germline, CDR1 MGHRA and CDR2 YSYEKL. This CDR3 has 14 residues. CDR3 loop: CASSQDGRSYGYTF.

This CDR3 is CASSSGVGTGELFF. This chain links TRBV27 with TRBJ2-2; the D call of TRBD1 rests on TCRdb alone, since no DNA is present to check it. The germline V gene encodes CDR1 MNHEY and CDR2 SMNVEV (reference sequence). The CDR3 loop spans 14 amino acids.

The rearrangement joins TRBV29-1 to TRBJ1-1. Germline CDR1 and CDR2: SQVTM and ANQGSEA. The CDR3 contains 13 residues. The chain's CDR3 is CSVEGDWKIEAFF. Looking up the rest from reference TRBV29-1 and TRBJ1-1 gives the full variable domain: SAVISQKPSRDICQRGTSLTIQCQVDSQVTMMFWYRQQPGQSLTLIATANQGSEATYESGFVIDKFPISRPNLTFSTLTVSNMSPEDSSIYLCSVEGDWKIEAFFGQGTRLTVV.

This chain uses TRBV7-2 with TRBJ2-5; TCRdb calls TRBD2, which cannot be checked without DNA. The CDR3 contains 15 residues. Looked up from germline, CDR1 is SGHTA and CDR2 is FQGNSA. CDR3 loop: CASSLVGGDPETQYF.

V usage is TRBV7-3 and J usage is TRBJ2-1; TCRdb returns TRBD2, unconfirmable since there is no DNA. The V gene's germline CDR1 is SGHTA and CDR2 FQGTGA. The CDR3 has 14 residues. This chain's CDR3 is CASSSMTSGAEQFF.

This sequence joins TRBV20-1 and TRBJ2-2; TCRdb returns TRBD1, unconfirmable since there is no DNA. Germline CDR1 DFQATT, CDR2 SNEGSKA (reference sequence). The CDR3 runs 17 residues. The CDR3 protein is CSATGTGTRANTGELFF.

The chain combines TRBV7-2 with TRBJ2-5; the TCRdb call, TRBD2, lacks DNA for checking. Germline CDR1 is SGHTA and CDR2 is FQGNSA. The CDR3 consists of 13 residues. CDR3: CASRAGYQETQYF. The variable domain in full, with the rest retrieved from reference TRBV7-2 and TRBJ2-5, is GAGVSQSPSNKVTEKGKDVELRCDPISGHTALYWYRQSLGQGLEFLIYFQGNSAPDKSGLPSDRFSAERTGGSVSTLTIQRTQQEDSAVYLCASRAGYQETQYFGPGTRLLVL.

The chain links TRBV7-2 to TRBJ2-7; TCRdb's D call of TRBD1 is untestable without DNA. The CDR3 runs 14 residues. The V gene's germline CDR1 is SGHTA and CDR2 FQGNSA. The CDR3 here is CASSLIGRLGEQYF.